This T cell receptor beta chain was sequenced in a study of blood T cell repertoires in COVID-19. Study at large: T cells, B-cell-depleted T cells, or PBMCs supplied cDNA or gDNA.

This clone was detected only once. In the original analysis: Nucleated cell counts were estimated from reference gene primer amplification. Measured with immunoSEQ multiplex PCR; TCRdb has only the in-frame clones, and not every one. V, J and clone size were drawn from that table, and D and trimming were deduced from the DNA. In the table there are around 24,000 clones, about 90% of which are singletons. This CDR3 comprises 13 residues. Trimming pared 1 base from V and 8 bases from J, leaving 11 bases between. CDR1 is SGHAT and CDR2 is FQNNGV in the germline V gene. The source material was peripheral blood. This receptor was taken from a human donor in a cohort sampled during active COVID-19. V usage is TRBV11-2 and J usage is TRBJ1-2; D remains unclear. CDR3 amino acids: CASSLVGPGGYTF. CDR3 DNA sequence: TGTGCCAGCAGCTTAGTAGGTCCGGGGGGCTACACCTTC.